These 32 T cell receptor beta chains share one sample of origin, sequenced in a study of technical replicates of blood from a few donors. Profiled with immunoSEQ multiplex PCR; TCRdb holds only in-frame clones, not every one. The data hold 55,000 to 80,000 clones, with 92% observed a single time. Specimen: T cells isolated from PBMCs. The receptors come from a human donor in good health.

CDR3 nucleotides: TGTGCCAGCTCACCCGACAGGGATAATGAGCAGTTCTTC. It specifies CASSPDRDNEQFF. This chain links TRBV18 with TRBJ2-1, with 7 positions matching TRBD1. V lost 3 bases and J lost 7; bases outside the gene matches: 3. CDR1 and CDR2 (germline): KGHSH, LQKENI. The CDR3 is made up of 13 amino acids.

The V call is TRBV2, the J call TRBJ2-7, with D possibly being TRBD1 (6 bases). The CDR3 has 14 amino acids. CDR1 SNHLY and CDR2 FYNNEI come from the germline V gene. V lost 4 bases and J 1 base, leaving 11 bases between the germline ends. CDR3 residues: CASSAVTGSYEQYF. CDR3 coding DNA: TGTGCCAGCAGTGCGGTGACAGGATCCTACGAGCAGTACTTC.

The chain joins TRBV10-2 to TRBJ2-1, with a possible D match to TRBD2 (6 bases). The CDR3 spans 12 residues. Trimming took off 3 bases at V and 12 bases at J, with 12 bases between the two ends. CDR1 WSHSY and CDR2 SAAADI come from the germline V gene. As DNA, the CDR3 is TGCGCCAGCAGTGACCCCGGGGGACGGCAGTTCTTC. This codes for CASSDPGGRQFF.

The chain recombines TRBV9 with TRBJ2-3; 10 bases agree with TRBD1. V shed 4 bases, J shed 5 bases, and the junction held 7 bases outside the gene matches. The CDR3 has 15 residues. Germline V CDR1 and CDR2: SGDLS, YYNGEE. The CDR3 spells CASSPRDRGRDTQYF. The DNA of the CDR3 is TGTGCCAGCAGCCCGAGAGACAGGGGGCGAGATACGCAGTATTTT.

The CDR3 nucleotides read TGCGCCAGCAGCTCCGACAGGGTAAGGGAGACCCAGTACTTC. It yields the protein CASSSDRVRETQYF. The rearrangement links TRBV5-1 to TRBJ2-5, with 7 bases that match TRBD1. Germline CDR1 is SGHRS and CDR2 is YFSETQ. The CDR3 is 14 residues long. V was clipped by 3 bases and J by 5 bases; unmatched bases: 7.

The CDR3 sequence: CASSMGLAREQYF. In DNA, the CDR3 is TGTGCCAGCAGCATGGGACTAGCGCGGGAGCAGTACTTC. The chain recombines TRBV7-3 with TRBJ2-7, with 10 bases identical to TRBD2. The CDR3 sequence is 13 residues long. V lost 5 bases to trimming and J lost 7 bases; unmatched junction nucleotides: 5. Germline lookup yields CDR1 SGHTA and CDR2 FQGTGA.

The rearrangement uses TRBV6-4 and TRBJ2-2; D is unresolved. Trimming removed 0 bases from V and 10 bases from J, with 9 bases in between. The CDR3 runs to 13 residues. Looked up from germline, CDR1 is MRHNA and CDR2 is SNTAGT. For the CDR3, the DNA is TGTGCCAGCAGTGACTCCGAGGAAGAGGAGCTGTTTTTT. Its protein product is CASSDSEEEELFF.

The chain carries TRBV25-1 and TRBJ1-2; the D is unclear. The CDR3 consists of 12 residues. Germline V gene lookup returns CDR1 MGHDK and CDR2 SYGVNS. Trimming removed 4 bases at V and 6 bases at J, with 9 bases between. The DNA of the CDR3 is TGTGCCAGCAGTGCCACCCACAATGGCTACACCTTC. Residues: CASSATHNGYTF.

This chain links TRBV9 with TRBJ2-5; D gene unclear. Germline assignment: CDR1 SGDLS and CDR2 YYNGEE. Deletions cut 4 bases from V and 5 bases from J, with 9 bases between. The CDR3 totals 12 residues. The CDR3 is CASSLDWETQYF. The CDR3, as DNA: TGTGCCAGCAGCCTCGACTGGGAGACCCAGTACTTC.

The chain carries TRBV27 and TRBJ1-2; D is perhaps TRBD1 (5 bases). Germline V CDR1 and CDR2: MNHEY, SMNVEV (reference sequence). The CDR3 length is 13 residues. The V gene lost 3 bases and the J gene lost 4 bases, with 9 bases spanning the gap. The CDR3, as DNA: TGTGCCAGCAGTTTGACAGTCTTCTATGGCTACACCTTC. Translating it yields CASSLTVFYGYTF.

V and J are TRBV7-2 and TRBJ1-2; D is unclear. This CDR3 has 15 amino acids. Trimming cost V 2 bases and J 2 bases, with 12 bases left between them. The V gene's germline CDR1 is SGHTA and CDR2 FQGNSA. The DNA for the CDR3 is TGTGCCAGCAGCTTAAGCGGCGGGCAGAACTATGGCTACACCTTC. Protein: CASSLSGGQNYGYTF.

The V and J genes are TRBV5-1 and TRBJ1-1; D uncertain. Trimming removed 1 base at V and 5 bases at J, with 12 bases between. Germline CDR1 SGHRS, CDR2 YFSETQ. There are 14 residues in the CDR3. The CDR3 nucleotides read TGCGCCAGCAGCTTGTACTCGACGCGGACTGAAGCTTTCTTT. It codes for CASSLYSTRTEAFF.

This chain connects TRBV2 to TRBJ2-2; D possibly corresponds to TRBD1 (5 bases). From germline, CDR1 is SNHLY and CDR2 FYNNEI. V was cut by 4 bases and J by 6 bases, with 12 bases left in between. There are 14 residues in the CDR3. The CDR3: CASSVTGTAGELFF. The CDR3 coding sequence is TGTGCCAGCAGTGTTACAGGTACCGCCGGGGAGCTGTTTTTT.

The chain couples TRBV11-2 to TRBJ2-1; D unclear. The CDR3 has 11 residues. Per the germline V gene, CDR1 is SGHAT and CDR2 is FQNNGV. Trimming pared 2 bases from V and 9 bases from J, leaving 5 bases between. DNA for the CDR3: TGTGCCAGCAGCTTATATAGTGAGCAGTTCTTC. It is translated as CASSLYSEQFF.

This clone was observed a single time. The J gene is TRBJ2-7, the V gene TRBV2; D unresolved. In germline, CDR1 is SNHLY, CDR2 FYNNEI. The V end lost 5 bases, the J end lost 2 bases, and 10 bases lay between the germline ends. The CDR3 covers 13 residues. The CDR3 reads CASSSISAYEQYF. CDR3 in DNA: TGTGCCAGCAGTAGCATCTCCGCCTACGAGCAGTACTTC.

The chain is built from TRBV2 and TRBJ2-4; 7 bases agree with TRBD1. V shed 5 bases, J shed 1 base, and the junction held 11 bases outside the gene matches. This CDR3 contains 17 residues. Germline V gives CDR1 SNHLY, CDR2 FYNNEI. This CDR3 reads CASSYPGGHTAKNIQYF. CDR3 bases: TGTGCCAGCAGTTACCCAGGGGGTCATACGGCCAAAAACATTCAGTACTTC.

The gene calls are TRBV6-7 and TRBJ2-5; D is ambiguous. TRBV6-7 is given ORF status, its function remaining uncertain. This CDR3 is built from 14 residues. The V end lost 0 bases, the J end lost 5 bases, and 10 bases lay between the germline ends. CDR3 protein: CASSYSRGWETQYF. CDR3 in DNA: TGTGCCAGCAGTTACTCGAGAGGATGGGAGACCCAGTACTTC.

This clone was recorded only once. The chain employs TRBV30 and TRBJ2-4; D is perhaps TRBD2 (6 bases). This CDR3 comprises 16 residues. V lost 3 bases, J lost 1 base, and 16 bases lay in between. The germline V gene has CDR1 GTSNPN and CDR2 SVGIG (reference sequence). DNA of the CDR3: TGTGCCTGGAGGTCTCCGGGACTGGGGGCCAAAAACATTCAGTACTTC. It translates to CAWRSPGLGAKNIQYF.

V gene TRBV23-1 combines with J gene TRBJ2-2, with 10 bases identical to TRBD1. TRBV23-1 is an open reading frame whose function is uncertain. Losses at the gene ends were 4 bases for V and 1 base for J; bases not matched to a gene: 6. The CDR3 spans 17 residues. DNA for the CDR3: TGCGCCAGCAGTCCCCCGGGACAGGGGCTGAACACCGGGGAGCTGTTTTTT. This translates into CASSPPGQGLNTGELFF.

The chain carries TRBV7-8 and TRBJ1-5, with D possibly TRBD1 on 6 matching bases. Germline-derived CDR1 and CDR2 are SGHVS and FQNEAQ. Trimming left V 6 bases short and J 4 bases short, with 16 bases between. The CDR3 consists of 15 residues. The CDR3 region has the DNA TGTGCCAGCAGTCAAATAAGCACAGGGAATCAGCCCCAGCATTTT. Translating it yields CASSQISTGNQPQHF. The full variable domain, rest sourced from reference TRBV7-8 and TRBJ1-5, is GAGVSQSPRYKVAKRGQDVALRCDPISGHVSLFWYQQALGQGPEFLTYFQNEAQLDKSGLPSDRFFAERPEGSVSTLKIQRTQQEDSAVYLCASSQISTGNQPQHFGDGTRLSIL.

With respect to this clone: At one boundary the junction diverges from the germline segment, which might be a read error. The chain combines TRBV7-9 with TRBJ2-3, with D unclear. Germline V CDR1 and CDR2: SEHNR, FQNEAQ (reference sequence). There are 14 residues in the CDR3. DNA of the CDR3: TGTGCCAGCAGCTCCGCCCCCAACCATGTATCGAACTTATTT. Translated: CASSSAPNHVSNLF.

As DNA, the CDR3 is TGCAGCGGACGGGGTGGGAGAGCAGATACGCAGTATTTT. The encoded protein is CSGRGGRADTQYF. This chain links TRBV29-1 with TRBJ2-3; possibly TRBD2 for D (5 bases). Germline V gives CDR1 SQVTM, CDR2 ANQGSEA. The CDR3 sequence is 13 residues long. Trimming pared 7 bases from V and 4 bases from J, leaving 15 bases between.

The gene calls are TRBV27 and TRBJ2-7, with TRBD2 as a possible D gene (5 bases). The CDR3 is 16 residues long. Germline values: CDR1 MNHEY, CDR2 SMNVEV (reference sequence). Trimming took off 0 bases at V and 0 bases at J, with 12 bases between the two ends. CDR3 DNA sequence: TGTGCCAGCAGTTTATCTTTAGGAGGAGTCTCCTACGAGCAGTACTTC. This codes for CASSLSLGGVSYEQYF.

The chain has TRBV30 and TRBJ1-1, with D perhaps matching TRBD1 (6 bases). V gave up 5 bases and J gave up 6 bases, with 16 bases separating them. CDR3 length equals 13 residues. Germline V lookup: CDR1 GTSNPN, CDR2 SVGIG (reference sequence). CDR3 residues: CAWGMDSSAEAFF. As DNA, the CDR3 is TGTGCCTGGGGGATGGACAGCAGCGCTGAAGCTTTCTTT. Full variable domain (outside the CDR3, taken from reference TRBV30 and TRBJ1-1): SQTIHQWPATLVQPVGSPLSLECTVEGTSNPNLYWYRQAAGRGLQLLFYSVGIGQISSEVPQNLSASRPQDRQFILSSKKLLLSDSGFYLCAWGMDSSAEAFFGQGTRLTVV.

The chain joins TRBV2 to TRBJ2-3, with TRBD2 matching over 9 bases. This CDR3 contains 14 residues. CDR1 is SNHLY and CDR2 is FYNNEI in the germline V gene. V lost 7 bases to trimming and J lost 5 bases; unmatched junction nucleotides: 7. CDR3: CASKGREGLDTQYF. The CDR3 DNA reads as TGTGCCAGCAAAGGGCGGGAGGGTTTAGATACGCAGTATTTT.

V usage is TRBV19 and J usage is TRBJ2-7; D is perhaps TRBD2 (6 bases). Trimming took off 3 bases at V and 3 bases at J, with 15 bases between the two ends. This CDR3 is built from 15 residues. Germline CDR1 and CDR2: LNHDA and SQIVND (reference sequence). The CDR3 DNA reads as TGTGCCAGTAGTATGCGCGGGGACGCAGACTACGAGCAGTACTTC. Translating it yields CASSMRGDADYEQYF.

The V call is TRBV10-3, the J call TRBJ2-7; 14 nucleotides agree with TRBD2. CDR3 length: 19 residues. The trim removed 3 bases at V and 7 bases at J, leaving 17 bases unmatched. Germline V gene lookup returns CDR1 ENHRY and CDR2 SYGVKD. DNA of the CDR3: TGTGCCATCAGTGACCTTTTAATACGACTAGCGGGAGGGCCGGGGGAGCAGTACTTC. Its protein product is CAISDLLIRLAGGPGEQYF.

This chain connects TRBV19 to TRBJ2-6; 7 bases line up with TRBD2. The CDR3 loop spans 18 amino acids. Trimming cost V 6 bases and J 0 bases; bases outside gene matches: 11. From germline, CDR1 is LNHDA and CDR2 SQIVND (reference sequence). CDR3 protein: CASRTGGRTFSGANVLTF. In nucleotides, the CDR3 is TGTGCCAGTAGAACGGGAGGCAGGACCTTCTCTGGGGCCAACGTCCTGACTTTC.

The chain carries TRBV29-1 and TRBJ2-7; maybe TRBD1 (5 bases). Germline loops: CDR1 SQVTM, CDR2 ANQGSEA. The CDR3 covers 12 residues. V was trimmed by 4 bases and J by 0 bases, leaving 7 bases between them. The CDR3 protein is CSVGDSSYEQYF. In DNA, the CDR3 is TGCAGCGTTGGAGACAGCTCCTACGAGCAGTACTTC.

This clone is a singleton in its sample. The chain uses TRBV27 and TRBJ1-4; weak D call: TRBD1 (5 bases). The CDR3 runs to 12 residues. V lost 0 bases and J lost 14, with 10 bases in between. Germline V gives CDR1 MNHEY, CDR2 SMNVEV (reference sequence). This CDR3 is CASSLSGDKLFF. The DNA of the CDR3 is TGTGCCAGCAGTTTATCAGGGGATAAGCTGTTTTTT.

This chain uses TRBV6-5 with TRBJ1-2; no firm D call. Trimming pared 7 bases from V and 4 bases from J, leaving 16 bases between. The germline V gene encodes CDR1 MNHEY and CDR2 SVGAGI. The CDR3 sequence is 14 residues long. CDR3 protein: CASNRHLGSYGYTF. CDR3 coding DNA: TGTGCCAGCAATAGACACCTCGGGAGCTATGGCTACACCTTC.

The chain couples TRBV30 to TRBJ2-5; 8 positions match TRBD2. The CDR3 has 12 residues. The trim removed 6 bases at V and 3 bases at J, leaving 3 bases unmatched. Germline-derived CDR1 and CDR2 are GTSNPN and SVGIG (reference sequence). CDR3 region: CACTLAEETQYF. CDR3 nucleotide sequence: TGTGCCTGCACACTAGCGGAAGAGACCCAGTACTTC.